A selection of T cell receptor beta chains follows, all from one sample in a study of T cell responses to AZD1222 COVID-19 vaccine. Clones were read by immunoSEQ multiplex PCR, and TCRdb kept only the in-frame ones, dropping some. The top ten hold around 0.5% of the sample, which has 250,000 to 300,000 clones, approximately 94% seen once. This material consisted of peripheral blood, taken 28 days after the second AZD1222 dose. These receptors were collected from an adult who received the AZD1222 COVID-19 vaccine. CDR3s include the opening cysteine and the closing phenylalanine or tryptophan. The D gene is left open where the match is weak. Rows may omit the clone size; those that give it use once, few, many or a size class.

CDR3 length: 15; D gene: TRBD1; V gene: TRBV13; clone size: once; J gene: TRBJ1-1; CDR3 protein: CASSLQGARNTEAFF; CDR3 DNA: TGTGCCAGCAGTCTTCAGGGGGCTCGGAACACTGAAGCTTTCTTT
CDR3 length: 14; D gene: -; V gene: TRBV5-8; clone size: -; J gene: TRBJ1-1; CDR3 protein: CASSLVRTNTEAFF; CDR3 DNA: TGTGCCAGCAGCTTGGTACGGACTAACACTGAAGCTTTCTTT
CDR3 length: 13; D gene: -; V gene: TRBV2; clone size: -; J gene: TRBJ1-1; CDR3 protein: CASRSGMNTEAFF; CDR3 DNA: TGTGCCAGCAGGTCAGGGATGAACACTGAAGCTTTCTTT
CDR3 length: 10; D gene: -; V gene: TRBV29-1; clone size: once; J gene: TRBJ2-1; CDR3 protein: CSVDFSEQFF; CDR3 DNA: TGCAGCGTTGATTTCAGCGAGCAGTTCTTC
CDR3 length: 16; D gene: -; V gene: TRBV5-4; clone size: -; J gene: TRBJ2-1; CDR3 protein: CASSLRRGGAYNEQFF; CDR3 DNA: TGTGCCAGCAGCTTGCGTCGCGGGGGCGCCTACAATGAGCAGTTCTTC
CDR3 length: 13; D gene: -; V gene: TRBV27; clone size: -; J gene: TRBJ1-2; CDR3 protein: CASSPQGAGGYTF; CDR3 DNA: TGTGCCAGCAGCCCGCAGGGAGCGGGTGGCTACACCTTC
CDR3 length: 13; D gene: TRBD2; V gene: TRBV2; clone size: -; J gene: TRBJ2-7; CDR3 protein: CASSGLARTEQYF; CDR3 DNA: TGTGCCAGCAGTGGACTAGCGAGAACCGAGCAGTACTTC
CDR3 length: 17; D gene: TRBD2; V gene: TRBV19; clone size: -; J gene: TRBJ2-3; CDR3 protein: CASSTLPSWGGTDTQYF; CDR3 DNA: TGTGCCAGTAGTACCCTCCCCTCTTGGGGGGGAACAGATACGCAGTATTTT
CDR3 length: 14; D gene: -; V gene: TRBV28; clone size: few; J gene: TRBJ2-7; CDR3 protein: CASRTGQASYEQYF; CDR3 DNA: TGTGCCAGCAGAACGGGTCAAGCCTCCTACGAGCAGTACTTC
CDR3 length: 16; D gene: TRBD2; V gene: TRBV7-9; clone size: -; J gene: TRBJ2-5; CDR3 protein: CASIPGVAGVQETQYF; CDR3 DNA: TGTGCCAGCATCCCGGGGGTAGCGGGAGTACAAGAGACCCAGTACTTC
CDR3 length: 14; D gene: -; V gene: TRBV28; clone size: -; J gene: TRBJ1-5; CDR3 protein: CASSLAGVNQPQHF; CDR3 DNA: TGTGCCAGCAGTTTGGCAGGGGTTAATCAGCCCCAGCATTTT
CDR3 length: 14; D gene: TRBD1; V gene: TRBV7-9; clone size: -; J gene: TRBJ1-6; CDR3 protein: CASSPGQGMSPLHF; CDR3 DNA: TGTGCCAGCAGCCCCGGACAGGGTATGTCACCCCTCCACTTT
CDR3 length: 13; D gene: -; V gene: TRBV11-3; clone size: -; J gene: TRBJ1-1; CDR3 protein: CASSLVAGGKAFF; CDR3 DNA: TGTGCCAGCAGCTTAGTCGCGGGGGGGAAAGCTTTCTTT
CDR3 length: 15; D gene: TRBD1; V gene: TRBV2; clone size: -; J gene: TRBJ2-1; CDR3 protein: CASSASGTGLGEQFF; CDR3 DNA: TGTGCCAGCAGCGCCTCCGGGACAGGGTTGGGTGAGCAGTTCTTC
CDR3 length: 16; D gene: TRBD2; V gene: TRBV4-3; clone size: once; J gene: TRBJ2-1; CDR3 protein: CASSQASGNSYNEQFF; CDR3 DNA: TGCGCCAGCAGCCAAGCCAGCGGGAACTCCTACAATGAGCAGTTCTTC
CDR3 length: 16; D gene: -; V gene: TRBV4-3; clone size: -; J gene: TRBJ2-1; CDR3 protein: CASSQESVALYNEQFF; CDR3 DNA: TGCGCCAGCAGCCAAGAAAGTGTAGCGCTTTACAATGAGCAGTTCTTC